The subject of this entry is one T cell receptor beta chain. Its antigen is currently unknown. Unique molecular identifiers were built into the TCRbeta library. TCRdb re-derived calls from the PCR reads in MiXCR, one entry per CDR3 protein. The sample holds 450,000 to 700,000 distinct CDR3 sequences, roughly a quarter seen once. The sample originates from a study of T-cell reconstitution after alpha-beta-depleted transplantation in children. Study findings and constraints: Surviving recipient T cells and thymic progenitors accounted for the high day-60 TCRbeta diversity observed in some patients. At the one-year point after transplant, T-cell counts and TCRbeta diversity were found to come mostly from T cells that had been newly produced. Reports say that about two months after transplant, the alpha-beta T cells came out of several hundred graft clones that had expanded.

J lost 2 bases, V lost 6 bases, and 14 bases had no gene match. The CDR3 extends over 17 amino acids. The rearrangement uses TRBV12-3 or TRBV12-4 and TRBJ2-7, with 9 bases identical to TRBD1. The sequence came from a boy younger than two with Wiskott-Aldrich syndrome, due to receive a stem cell transplant. Specimen: PBMCs, collected before TCRalphabeta/CD19-depleted stem cell transplant. The CDR3 region is CASSRAGTGLRAYEQYF. CDR3 nucleotides: TGTGCCAGCAGCCGGGCCGGGACAGGGCTTAGAGCCTACGAGCAGTACTTC.